This T cell receptor (beta chain) derives from a study of T cell changes during pregnancy in multiple sclerosis. Trimming left V 1 base short and J 5 bases short, with 14 bases between. The CDR3 covers 14 residues. CDR1 and CDR2 (germline): GTSNPN, SVGIG (reference sequence). The repertoire was sequenced with immunoSEQ multiplex PCR; TCRdb's copy has only in-frame clones and lacks some. The table shows 55,000 to 70,000 clones, with approximately 90% occurring only once. The V gene is TRBV30, the J gene TRBJ2-5, with a weak D call TRBD1 (5 bases). This TCR derives from a female donor with multiple sclerosis, enrolled in a pregnancy study. The specimen comprised peripheral blood, sampled in the first trimester of pregnancy. The CDR3 coding sequence is TGTGCCTGGAGTGAGGTCAGGGTTGGGGAGACCCAGTACTTC. Protein sequence: CAWSEVRVGETQYF. Together with reference TRBV30 and TRBJ2-5, the CDR3 gives the full variable domain: SQTIHQWPATLVQPVGSPLSLECTVEGTSNPNLYWYRQAAGRGLQLLFYSVGIGQISSEVPQNLSASRPQDRQFILSSKKLLLSDSGFYLCAWSEVRVGETQYFGPGTRLLVL.